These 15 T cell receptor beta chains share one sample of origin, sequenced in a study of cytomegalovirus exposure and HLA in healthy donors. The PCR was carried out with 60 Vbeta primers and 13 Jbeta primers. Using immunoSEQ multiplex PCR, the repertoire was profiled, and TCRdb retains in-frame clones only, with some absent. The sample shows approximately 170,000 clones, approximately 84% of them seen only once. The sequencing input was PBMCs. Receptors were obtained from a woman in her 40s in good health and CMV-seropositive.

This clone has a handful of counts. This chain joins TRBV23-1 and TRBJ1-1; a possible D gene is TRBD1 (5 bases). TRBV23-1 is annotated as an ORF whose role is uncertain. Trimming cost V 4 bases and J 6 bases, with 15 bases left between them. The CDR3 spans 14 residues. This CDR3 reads CASSPAGGFAEAFF. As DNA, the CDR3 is TGCGCCAGCAGTCCCGCGGGGGGGTTCGCTGAAGCTTTCTTT.

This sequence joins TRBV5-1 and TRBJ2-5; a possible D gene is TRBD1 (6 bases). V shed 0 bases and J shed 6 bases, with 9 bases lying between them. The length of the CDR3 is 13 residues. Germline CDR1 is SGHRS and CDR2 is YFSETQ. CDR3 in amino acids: CASSLVQGKTQYF. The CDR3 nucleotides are TGCGCCAGCAGCTTGGTCCAGGGGAAGACCCAGTACTTC.

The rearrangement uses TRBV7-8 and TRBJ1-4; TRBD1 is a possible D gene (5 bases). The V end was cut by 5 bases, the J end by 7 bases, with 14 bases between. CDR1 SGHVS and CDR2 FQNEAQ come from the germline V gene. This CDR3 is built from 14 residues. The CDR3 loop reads CASSLHNRGEKLFF. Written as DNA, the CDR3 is TGTGCCAGCAGCCTGCACAATAGGGGTGAAAAACTGTTTTTT. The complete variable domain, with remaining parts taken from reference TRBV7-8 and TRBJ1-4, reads GAGVSQSPRYKVAKRGQDVALRCDPISGHVSLFWYQQALGQGPEFLTYFQNEAQLDKSGLPSDRFFAERPEGSVSTLKIQRTQQEDSAVYLCASSLHNRGEKLFFGSGTQLSVL.

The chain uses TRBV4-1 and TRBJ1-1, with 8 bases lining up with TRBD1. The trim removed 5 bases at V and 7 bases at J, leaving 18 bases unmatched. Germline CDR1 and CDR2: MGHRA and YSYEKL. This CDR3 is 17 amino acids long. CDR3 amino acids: CASSGRGTGPSGGEAFF. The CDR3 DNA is TGCGCCAGCAGCGGGCGGGGGACAGGCCCCTCGGGAGGTGAAGCTTTCTTT.

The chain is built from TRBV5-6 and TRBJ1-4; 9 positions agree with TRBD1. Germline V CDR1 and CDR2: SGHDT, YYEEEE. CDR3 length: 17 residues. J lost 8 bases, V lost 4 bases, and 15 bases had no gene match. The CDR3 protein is CASSPGGQGSVGEKLFF. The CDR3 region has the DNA TGTGCCAGCAGCCCGGGGGGACAGGGATCGGTTGGCGAAAAACTGTTTTTT.

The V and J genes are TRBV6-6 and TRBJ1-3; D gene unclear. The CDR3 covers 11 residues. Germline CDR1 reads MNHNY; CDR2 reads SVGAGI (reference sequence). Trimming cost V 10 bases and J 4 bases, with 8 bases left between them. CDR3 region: CATLEGNTIYF. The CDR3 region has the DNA TGTGCCACCCTCGAGGGAAACACCATATATTTT.

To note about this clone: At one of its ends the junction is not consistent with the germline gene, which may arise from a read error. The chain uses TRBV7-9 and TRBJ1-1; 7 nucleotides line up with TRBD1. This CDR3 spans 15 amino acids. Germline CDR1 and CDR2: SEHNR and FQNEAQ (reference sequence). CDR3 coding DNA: TGTTCCAGCAGCTTAGGGGGCAGGTTGAACACTGAAGCTTTCTTT. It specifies CSSSLGGRLNTEAFF.

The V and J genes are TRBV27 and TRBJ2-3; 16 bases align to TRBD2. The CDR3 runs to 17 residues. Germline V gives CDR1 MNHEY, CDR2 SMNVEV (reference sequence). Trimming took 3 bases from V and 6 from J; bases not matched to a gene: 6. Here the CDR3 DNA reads TGTGCCAGCAGTTTTGGGGGACTAGCGGGGGGGAAGGATACGCAGTATTTT. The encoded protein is CASSFGGLAGGKDTQYF.

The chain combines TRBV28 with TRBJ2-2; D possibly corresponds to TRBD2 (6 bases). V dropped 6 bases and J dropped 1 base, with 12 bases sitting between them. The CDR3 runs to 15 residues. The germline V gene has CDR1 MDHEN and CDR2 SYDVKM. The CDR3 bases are TGTGCCAGCAGCCCGGGACTGCGGAACACCGGGGAGCTGTTTTTT. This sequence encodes CASSPGLRNTGELFF.

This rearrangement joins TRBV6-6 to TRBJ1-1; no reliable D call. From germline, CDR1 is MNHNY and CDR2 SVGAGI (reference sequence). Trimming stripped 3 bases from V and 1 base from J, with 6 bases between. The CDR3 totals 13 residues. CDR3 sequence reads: CASSYSKNTEAFF. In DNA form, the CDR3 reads TGTGCCAGCAGTTATAGTAAGAACACTGAAGCTTTCTTT.

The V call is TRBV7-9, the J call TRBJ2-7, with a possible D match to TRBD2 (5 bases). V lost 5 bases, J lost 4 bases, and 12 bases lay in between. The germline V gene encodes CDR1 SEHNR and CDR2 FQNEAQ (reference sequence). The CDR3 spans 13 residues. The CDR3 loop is CASSKVGSYEQYF. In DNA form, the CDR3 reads TGTGCCAGCAGCAAAGTGGGGAGTTACGAGCAGTACTTC.

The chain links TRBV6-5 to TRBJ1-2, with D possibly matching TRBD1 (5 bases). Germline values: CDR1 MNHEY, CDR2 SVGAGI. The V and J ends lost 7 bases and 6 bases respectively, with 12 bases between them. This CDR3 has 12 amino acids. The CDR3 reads CASTRGGNGYTF. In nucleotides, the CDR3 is TGTGCCAGCACCCGGGGGGGGAATGGCTACACCTTC.

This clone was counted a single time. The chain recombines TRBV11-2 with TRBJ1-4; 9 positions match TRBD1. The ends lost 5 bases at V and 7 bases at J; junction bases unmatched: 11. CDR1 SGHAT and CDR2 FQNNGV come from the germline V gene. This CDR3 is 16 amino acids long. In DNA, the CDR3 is TGTGCCAGCAGCAAAATAACAGGGGGCATGGGTGAAAAACTGTTTTTT. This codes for CASSKITGGMGEKLFF.

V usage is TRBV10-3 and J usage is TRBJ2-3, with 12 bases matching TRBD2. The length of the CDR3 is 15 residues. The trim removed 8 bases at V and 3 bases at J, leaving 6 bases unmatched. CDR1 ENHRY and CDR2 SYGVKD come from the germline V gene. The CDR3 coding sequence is TGTGCCATCGGACCTAGCGGGGGGGCAACAGATACGCAGTATTTT. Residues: CAIGPSGGATDTQYF.

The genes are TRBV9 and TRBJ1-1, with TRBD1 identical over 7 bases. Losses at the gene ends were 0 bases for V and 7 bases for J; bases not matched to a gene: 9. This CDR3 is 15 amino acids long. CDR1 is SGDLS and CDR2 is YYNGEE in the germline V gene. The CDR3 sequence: CASSVDPLGTVEAFF. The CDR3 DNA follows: TGTGCCAGCAGCGTAGACCCCCTAGGGACAGTTGAAGCTTTCTTT.